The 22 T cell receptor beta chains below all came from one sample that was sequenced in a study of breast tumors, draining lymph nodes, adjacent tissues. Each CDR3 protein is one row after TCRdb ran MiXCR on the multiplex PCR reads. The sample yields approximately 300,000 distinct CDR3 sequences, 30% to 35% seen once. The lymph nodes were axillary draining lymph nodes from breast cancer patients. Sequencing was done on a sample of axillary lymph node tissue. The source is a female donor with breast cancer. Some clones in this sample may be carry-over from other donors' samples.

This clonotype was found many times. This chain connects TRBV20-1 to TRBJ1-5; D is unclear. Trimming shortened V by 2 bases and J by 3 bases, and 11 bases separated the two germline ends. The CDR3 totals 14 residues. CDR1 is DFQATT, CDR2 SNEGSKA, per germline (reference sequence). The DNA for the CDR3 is TGCAGTGCTAGAACTGTGAGGGACAATCAGCCCCAGCATTTT. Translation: CSARTVRDNQPQHF.

This chain's CDR3 is CASSTGTGGWGLSGYTF. CDR3 coding DNA: TGTGCCAGTAGTACCGGGACAGGGGGCTGGGGCTTATCTGGCTACACCTTC. The chain is built from TRBV19 and TRBJ1-2; 12 nucleotides match TRBD1. This CDR3 is built from 17 residues. CDR1 LNHDA and CDR2 SQIVND come from the germline V gene (reference sequence). V shed 4 bases and J 7 bases; nucleotides not matched to a gene: 13.

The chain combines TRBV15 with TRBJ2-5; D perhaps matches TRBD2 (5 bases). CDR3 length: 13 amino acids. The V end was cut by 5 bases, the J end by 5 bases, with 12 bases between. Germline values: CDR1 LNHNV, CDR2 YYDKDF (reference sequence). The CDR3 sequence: CATSGSLRETQYF. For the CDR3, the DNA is TGTGCCACCAGCGGGAGCCTTCGGGAGACCCAGTACTTC.

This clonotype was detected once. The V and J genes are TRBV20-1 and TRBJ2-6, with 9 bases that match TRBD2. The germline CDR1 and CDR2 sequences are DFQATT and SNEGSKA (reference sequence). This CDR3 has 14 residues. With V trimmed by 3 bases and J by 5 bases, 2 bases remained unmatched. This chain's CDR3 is CSARASGRANVLTF. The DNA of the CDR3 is TGCAGTGCTAGGGCTAGCGGGAGGGCCAACGTCCTGACTTTC.

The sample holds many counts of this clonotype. CDR3 in amino acids: CASSLRGAAGNTIYF. The DNA for the CDR3 is TGTGCCAGCAGCTTACGTGGGGCTGCTGGAAACACCATATATTTT. The V call is TRBV11-3, the J call TRBJ1-3, with D possibly being TRBD1 (5 bases). This CDR3 has 15 amino acids. Germline V lookup: CDR1 SGHNT, CDR2 YENEEA. Trimming stripped 2 bases from V and 2 bases from J, with 10 bases between.

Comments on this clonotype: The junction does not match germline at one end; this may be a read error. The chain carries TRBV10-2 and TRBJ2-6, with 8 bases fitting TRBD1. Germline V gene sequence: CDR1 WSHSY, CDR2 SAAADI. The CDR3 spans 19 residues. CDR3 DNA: TGCGCCAGCAGTGCCACAGGACAGGGCTCTTCCTCTAGGGCCAACGTCCTGACGTTC. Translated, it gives CASSATGQGSSSRANVLTF.

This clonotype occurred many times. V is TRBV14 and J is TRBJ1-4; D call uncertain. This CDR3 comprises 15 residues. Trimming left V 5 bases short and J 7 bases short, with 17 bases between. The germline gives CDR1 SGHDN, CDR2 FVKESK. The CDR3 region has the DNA TGTGCCAGCAGCTTCACACACGCCGGACGTGAAAAACTGTTTTTT. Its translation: CASSFTHAGREKLFF.

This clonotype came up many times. CDR3 in amino acids: CSASRPGAATDTQYF. The DNA of the CDR3 is TGCAGTGCTAGTCGTCCGGGTGCTGCCACAGATACGCAGTATTTT. The gene calls are TRBV20-1 and TRBJ2-3; the D is unclear. CDR1 DFQATT and CDR2 SNEGSKA come from the germline V gene (reference sequence). Trimming left V 3 bases short and J 2 bases short, with 15 bases between. The CDR3 is made up of 15 amino acids.

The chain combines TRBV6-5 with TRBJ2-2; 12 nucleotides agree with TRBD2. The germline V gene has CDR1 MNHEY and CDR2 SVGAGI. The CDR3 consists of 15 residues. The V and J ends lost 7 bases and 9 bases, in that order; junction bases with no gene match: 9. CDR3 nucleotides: TGTGCCAGCAATCTAGCGGGAGGGCCCGAACGGGAGCTGTTTTTT. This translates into CASNLAGGPERELFF.

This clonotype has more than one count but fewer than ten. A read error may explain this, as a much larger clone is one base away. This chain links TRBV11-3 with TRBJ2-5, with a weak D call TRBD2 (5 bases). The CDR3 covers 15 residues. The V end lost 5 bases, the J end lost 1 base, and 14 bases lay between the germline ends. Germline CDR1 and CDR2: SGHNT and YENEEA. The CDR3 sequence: CASSPGLETQETQYF. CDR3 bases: TGTGCCAGCAGCCCCGGACTGGAAACCCAAGAGACCCAGTACTTC.

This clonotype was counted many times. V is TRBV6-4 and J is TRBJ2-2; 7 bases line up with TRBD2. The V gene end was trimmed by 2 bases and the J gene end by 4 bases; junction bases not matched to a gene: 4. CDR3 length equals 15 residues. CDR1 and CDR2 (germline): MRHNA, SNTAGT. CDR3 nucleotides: TGTGCCAGCAGTGACCGGCGGGAGACCACCGGGGAGCTGTTTTTT. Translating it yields CASSDRRETTGELFF.

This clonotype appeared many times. The CDR3 loop is CATSREGTPNYGYTF. In DNA form, the CDR3 reads TGTGCCACCAGCAGAGAGGGCACGCCCAACTATGGCTACACCTTC. The chain is built from TRBV15 and TRBJ1-2, with D uncertain. The germline CDR1 and CDR2 sequences are LNHNV and YYDKDF (reference sequence). The CDR3 covers 15 residues. The V end lost 0 bases, the J end lost 2 bases, and 10 bases lay between the germline ends.

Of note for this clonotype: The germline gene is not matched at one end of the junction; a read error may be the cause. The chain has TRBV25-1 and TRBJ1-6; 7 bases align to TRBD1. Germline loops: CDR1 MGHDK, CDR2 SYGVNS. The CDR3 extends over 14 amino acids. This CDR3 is CASSSRDSTSPLHF. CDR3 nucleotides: TGTGCCAGCAGTAGCCGGGACAGCACCTCACCCCTGCACTTT.

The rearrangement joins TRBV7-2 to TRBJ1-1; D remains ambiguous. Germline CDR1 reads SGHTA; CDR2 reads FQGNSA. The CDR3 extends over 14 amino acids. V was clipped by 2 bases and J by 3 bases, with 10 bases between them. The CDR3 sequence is CASSLRVSDTEAFF. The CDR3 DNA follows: TGTGCCAGCAGCTTAAGGGTTTCGGACACTGAAGCTTTCTTT.

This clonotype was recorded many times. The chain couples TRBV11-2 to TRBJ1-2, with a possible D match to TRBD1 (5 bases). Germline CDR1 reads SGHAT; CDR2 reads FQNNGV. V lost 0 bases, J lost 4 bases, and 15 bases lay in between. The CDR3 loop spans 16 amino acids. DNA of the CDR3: TGTGCCAGCAGCTTAGAGGGGGGGACGGTAGTCTATGGCTACACCTTC. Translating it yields CASSLEGGTVVYGYTF. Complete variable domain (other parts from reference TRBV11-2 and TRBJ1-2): EAGVAQSPRYKIIEKRQSVAFWCNPISGHATLYWYQQILGQGPKLLIQFQNNGVVDDSQLPKDRFSAERLKGVDSTLKIQPAKLEDSAVYLCASSLEGGTVVYGYTFGSGTRLTVV.

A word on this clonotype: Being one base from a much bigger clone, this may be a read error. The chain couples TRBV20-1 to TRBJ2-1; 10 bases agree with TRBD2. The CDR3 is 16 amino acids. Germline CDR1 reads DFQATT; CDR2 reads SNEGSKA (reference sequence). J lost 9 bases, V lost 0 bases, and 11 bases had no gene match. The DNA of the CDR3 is TGCAGTGCTAGAGACCGACCAGCGGGAGGGCCGATTGAGCAGTTCTTC. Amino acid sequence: CSARDRPAGGPIEQFF.

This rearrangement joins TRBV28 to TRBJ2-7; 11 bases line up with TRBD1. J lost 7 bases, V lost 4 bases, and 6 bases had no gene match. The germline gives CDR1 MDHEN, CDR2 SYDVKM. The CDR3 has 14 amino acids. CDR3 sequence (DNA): TGTGCCAGCAGTTCCGGGACAGGGGGTTGGGAGCAGTACTTC. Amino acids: CASSSGTGGWEQYF.

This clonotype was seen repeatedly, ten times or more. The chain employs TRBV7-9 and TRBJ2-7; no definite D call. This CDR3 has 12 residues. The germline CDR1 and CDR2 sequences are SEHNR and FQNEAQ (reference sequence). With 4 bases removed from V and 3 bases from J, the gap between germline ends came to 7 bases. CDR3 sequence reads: CASSSTDYEQYF. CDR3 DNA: TGTGCCAGCAGCTCCACAGACTACGAGCAGTACTTC.

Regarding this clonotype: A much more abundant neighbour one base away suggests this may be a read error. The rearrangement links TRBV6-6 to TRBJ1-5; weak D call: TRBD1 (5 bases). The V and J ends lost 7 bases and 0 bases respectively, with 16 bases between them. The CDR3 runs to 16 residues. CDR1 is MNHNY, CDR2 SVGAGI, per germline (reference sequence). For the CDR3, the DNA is TGTGCCAGCATTGATCGGGGCGGCCATAGCAATCAGCCCCAGCATTTT. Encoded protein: CASIDRGGHSNQPQHF.

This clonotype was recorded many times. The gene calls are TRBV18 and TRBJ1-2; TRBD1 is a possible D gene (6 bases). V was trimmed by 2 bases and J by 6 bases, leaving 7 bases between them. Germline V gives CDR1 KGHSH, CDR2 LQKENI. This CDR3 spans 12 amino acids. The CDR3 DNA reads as TGTGCCAGCTCACCAGGGGGCAATGGCTACACCTTC. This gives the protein CASSPGGNGYTF.

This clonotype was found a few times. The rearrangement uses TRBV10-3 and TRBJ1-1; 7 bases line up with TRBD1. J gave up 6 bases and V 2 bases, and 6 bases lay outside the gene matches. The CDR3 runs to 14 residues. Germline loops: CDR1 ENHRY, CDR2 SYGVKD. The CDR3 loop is CAISELTGLAEAFF. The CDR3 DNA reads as TGTGCCATCAGTGAGCTGACAGGGTTGGCTGAAGCTTTCTTT.

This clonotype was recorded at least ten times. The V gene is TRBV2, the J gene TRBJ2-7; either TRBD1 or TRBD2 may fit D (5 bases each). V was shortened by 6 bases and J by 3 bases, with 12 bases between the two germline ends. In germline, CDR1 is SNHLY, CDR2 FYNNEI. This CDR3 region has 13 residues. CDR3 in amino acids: CASRSRDGYEQYF. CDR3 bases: TGTGCCAGCAGATCCCGGGACGGCTACGAGCAGTACTTC.